The 3 T cell receptor beta chains listed next were all sequenced from one sample in a study of blood T cell repertoires in COVID-19 (dated by TCRdb to 2019 to 2021). Library preparation was by the immunoSEQ multiplex PCR assay. Entries here come from immuneACCESS through TCRdb and include only in-frame sequences with V and J called. Some clones fail to appear in such tables; in the studies checked, an unresolved V gene covers under half of the shortfall, and the cause of the remainder is unknown. Here the sample has 200,000 to 250,000 clones; 65% to 90% occur a single time. 6% to 9.5% of the sample is held by the ten biggest clonotypes. The sample comprised peripheral blood. The receptors here all came from a woman between 45 and 65 years old with acute or convalescent COVID-19.

This clone came up once. The chain links TRBV2 to TRBJ2-3; 10 bases map to TRBD2. J was trimmed by 5 bases and V by 6 bases; bases with no gene match: 5. Germline V gene lookup returns CDR1 SNHLY and CDR2 FYNNEI. The CDR3 spans 14 residues. This CDR3 reads CASRVRTSGDTQYF. As DNA, the CDR3 is TGTGCCAGCAGGGTGAGGACTAGCGGAGATACGCAGTATTTT.

The CDR3 protein is CASSLGHLEGEKLFF. Here the CDR3 DNA reads TGTGCCAGCAGCTTGGGACACCTCGAGGGTGAAAAACTGTTTTTT. The V gene is TRBV7-2, the J gene TRBJ1-4, with D possibly being TRBD1 (6 bases). V was shortened by 3 bases and J by 7 bases, with 15 bases between the two germline ends. Germline V gene data show CDR1 as SGHTA and CDR2 as FQGNSA. This CDR3 is built from 15 residues.

The CDR3 loop is CASSASLAQSILTGELFF. Written as DNA, the CDR3 is TGTGCCAGTAGTGCTTCACTAGCGCAATCAATACTCACCGGGGAGCTGTTTTTT. The rearrangement links TRBV19 to TRBJ2-2; 7 bases map to TRBD2. The CDR3 is made up of 18 amino acids. Germline V CDR1 and CDR2: LNHDA, SQIVND (reference sequence). V lost 5 bases to trimming and J lost 4 bases; unmatched junction nucleotides: 16.